This T cell receptor (beta chain) emerged from a study of identical twins. From the 5' RACE reads, TCRdb called clonotypes with MiXCR, one entry per CDR3 protein. This table has about 520,000 distinct CDR3 sequences, approximately 22% appearing once. The CDR3 is 11 residues long. The V end lost 2 bases, the J end lost 9 bases, and 2 bases lay between the germline ends. This clonotype occurred a few times. The sample also formed part of further work on T cells expressing NK-cell markers. Per that paper: Dominant NKG2C+ clonotype frequencies of about 1.0-7.5% of CD8+ T cells were measured in 5 or 6 donors. Evidence did not settle whether expanded NKG2C+ T cell clones targeted HCMV.

The sample comprised CD4+ T cells sorted from blood. J is TRBJ1-6 and V is TRBV12-3 or TRBV12-4; no reliable D call. The origin of this receptor is a woman between 18 and 30 years old in good health. The CDR3 region has the DNA TGTGCCAGCAGTTTAACTTCACCCCTCCACTTT. It yields the protein CASSLTSPLHF.